This is a list of T cell receptor beta chains from one sample in a study of cytomegalovirus exposure and HLA in healthy donors. Assay: immunoSEQ multiplex PCR; the TCRdb copy retains only in-frame clones and omits some. The data show about 170,000 clones, 65% to 85% seen once. Specimen: PBMCs. The receptors here all came from a boy between 2 and 10 years old in good health and CMV-seronegative. The CDR3 runs from the conserved cysteine through the conserved F or W. Each record gives: J gene, D gene, clone size, V gene, CDR3 DNA, CDR3 protein. D genes are given only for firm matches. For some rows the clone size is stated as once, few or many, or as a class when expanded; others skip it.

>TRBJ1-4|.|.|TRBV5-1
TGCGCCAGCAGCTTGGGAGGCACGACTAATGAAAAACTGTTTTTT
CASSLGGTTNEKLFF
>TRBJ1-2|.|once|TRBV30
TGTGCCTTGGAGGAACCCGATACTAACTATGGCTACACCTTC
CALEEPDTNYGYTF
>TRBJ1-1|.|.|TRBV30
TGTGCCCTTTCCCGGGTCGACACTGAAGCTTTCTTT
CALSRVDTEAFF
>TRBJ1-1|.|.|TRBV5-5
TGTGCCAGCAGCTTTGGGACAACTCTAGTTTCCTCAGCTTTCTTT
CASSFGTTLVSSAFF
>TRBJ1-2|.|.|TRBV12-5
TGTGCTAGTGGTTTGGTATTGGCAGGGGCTGGCTATGGCTACACCTTC
CASGLVLAGAGYGYTF
>TRBJ1-2|.|.|TRBV27
TGTGCCACCCTCTTGTCTGGGGGGAGTATAGGTGGCTACACCTTC
CATLLSGGSIGGYTF
>TRBJ2-3|.|.|TRBV10-3
TGTGCCATCGGGGGGTATAGCACAGATACGCAGTATTTT
CAIGGYSTDTQYF
>TRBJ2-3|.|.|TRBV5-1
TGCGCCAGCAGCTTGTCGGTAGGACAGAGCACAGATACGCAGTATTTT
CASSLSVGQSTDTQYF
>TRBJ1-1|.|few|TRBV6-1
TGTGCCAGCAGTGAAGCGGGGGGCACTGAAGCTTTCTTT
CASSEAGGTEAFF
>TRBJ2-1|TRBD2|.|TRBV19
TGTGCCAGTAGTTTGACTAGCGGGAGCGTGGGGGAGCAGTTCTTC
CASSLTSGSVGEQFF
>TRBJ1-5|.|.|TRBV6-5
TGTGCCAGCAGTTACTCGCGGGATAGCAATCAGCCCCAGCATTTT
CASSYSRDSNQPQHF
>TRBJ2-5|TRBD2|.|TRBV30
TGTGCCTGGAAAAGCGGGAGGGCGAGGGAGACCCAGTACTTC
CAWKSGRARETQYF
>TRBJ2-1|TRBD2|few|TRBV28
TGTGCCAGCAGTCCTTACAGGTGGATAGCGGGAGGGAAATACAATGAGCAGTTCTTC
CASSPYRWIAGGKYNEQFF
>TRBJ2-2|TRBD2|.|TRBV18
TGTGCCAGCTCACCCTCGATAGCGGGAGAGACCGGGGAGCTGTTTTTT
CASSPSIAGETGELFF
>TRBJ2-5|TRBD1|.|TRBV5-6
TGTGCCAGCAGCTTGAGGGGCAGGGGGCAAGAGACCCAGTACTTC
CASSLRGRGQETQYF
>TRBJ2-7|.|.|TRBV29-1
TGCAGCGTTGTGTTGGCGGACAAGATATACGAGCAGTACTTC
CSVVLADKIYEQYF
>TRBJ1-3|.|.|TRBV5-1
TGCGCCAGCAGCTTGGTAGGACTTATCTCTGGAAACACCATATATTTT
CASSLVGLISGNTIYF
>TRBJ2-1|TRBD2|once|TRBV6-5
TGTGCCAGCAGTCCCTTAGGACTAGTCGGAAATGAGCAGTTCTTC
CASSPLGLVGNEQFF
>TRBJ1-1|TRBD1|.|TRBV29-1
TGCAGCGTTCGTCCGGGACAGAGAAACACTGAAGCTTTCTTT
CSVRPGQRNTEAFF
>TRBJ1-1|.|.|TRBV27
TGTGCCAGCAGACAGGGAAATACTGAAGCTTTCTTT
CASRQGNTEAFF
>TRBJ1-1|.|.|TRBV18
TGTGCCAGCTCACCGACACCGAGGGACACTGAAGCTTTCTTT
CASSPTPRDTEAFF
>TRBJ2-3|.|.|TRBV7-9
TGTGCCAGCAGCCCCCTCGGTCTCCGACACAACACAGATACGCAGTATTTT
CASSPLGLRHNTDTQYF
>TRBJ2-2|TRBD2|.|TRBV6-5
TGTGCCAGCACCCCGGGGGGGCGAAACACCGGGGAGCTGTTTTTT
CASTPGGRNTGELFF
>TRBJ1-1|.|few|TRBV18
TGTGCCGGCTCACCGATGTGGACAGTTGACACTGAAGCTTTCTTT
CAGSPMWTVDTEAFF
>TRBJ1-2|.|.|TRBV4-3
TGCGCCAGCAGCCAAGATCACTTCACAGGATATGGCTACACCTTC
CASSQDHFTGYGYTF
>TRBJ2-7|.|.|TRBV13
TGTGCCAGCAGCTTACGGGCTAGGGGGAGAGGGCCTTTCGCCGAGCAGTACTTC
CASSLRARGRGPFAEQYF
>TRBJ2-7|.|.|TRBV7-2
TGTGCCAGCAGCTTAGTCTTTTCTCCAGGGATTGAATACGAGCAGTACTTC
CASSLVFSPGIEYEQYF
>TRBJ1-1|.|.|TRBV11-2
TGTGCCAGCAGCTTAGGCCTTAGGGGGAACACTGAAGCTTTCTTT
CASSLGLRGNTEAFF
>TRBJ1-1|.|.|TRBV30
TGTGCCTCGCTGGAAAGGGGTAGACCTGAAGCTTTCTTT
CASLERGRPEAFF
>TRBJ2-3|TRBD1|.|TRBV9
TGTGCCAGCAGCGCCCGACAGGGACACACAGATACGCAGTATTTT
CASSARQGHTDTQYF
>TRBJ1-2|TRBD1|.|TRBV27
TGTGCCAGCAGTAACCTAAAATTACGGGACAGGGGGCAGGATTTTAACTATGGCTACACCTTC
CASSNLKLRDRGQDFNYGYTF
>TRBJ2-7|.|.|TRBV27
TGTGCCAGCAGTTTGCGGGCCGGGTATGAGCAGTACTTC
CASSLRAGYEQYF
>TRBJ2-5|.|.|TRBV7-9
TGTGCCAGCAGCTTAGTTCAAGCCCAAGAGACCCAGTACTTC
CASSLVQAQETQYF
>TRBJ1-1|TRBD1|.|TRBV6-5
TGTGCCAGCAGTTTGACAGGGAGCATGAACACTGAAGCTTTCTTT
CASSLTGSMNTEAFF
>TRBJ2-1|.|.|TRBV5-4
TGTGCCAGCAGCTTGGCGGGACAAGGATCCTACAATGAGCAGTTCTTC
CASSLAGQGSYNEQFF
>TRBJ2-1|TRBD1|.|TRBV19
TGTGCCAGTAGTAACGACAGGGTGAGGAATGAGCAGTTCTTC
CASSNDRVRNEQFF
>TRBJ1-1|.|few|TRBV6-5
TGTGCCAGCAGATTCACAGGAAGGTCCACTGAAGCTTTCTTT
CASRFTGRSTEAFF
>TRBJ1-2|TRBD1|.|TRBV5-1
TGCGCCAGCAGCCCGGGGACAGATAACTATGGCTACACCTTC
CASSPGTDNYGYTF
>TRBJ1-1|.|.|TRBV18
TGTGCCAGCTCACCAAAACAGGGAGTGAACACTGAAGCTTTCTTT
CASSPKQGVNTEAFF
>TRBJ2-5|TRBD1|.|TRBV7-6
TGTGCCAGCAGCTTAGTTGGGACAGGGGAAGAGACCCAGTACTTC
CASSLVGTGEETQYF
>TRBJ2-2|.|.|TRBV5-1
TGCGCCAGCAGCTTCCGGGCGGGCACCGGGGAGCTGTTTTTT
CASSFRAGTGELFF
>TRBJ1-1|.|.|TRBV7-8
TGTGCCAGCAGCTTCTCTATGAACACTGAAGCTTTCTTT
CASSFSMNTEAFF
>TRBJ2-2|.|.|TRBV27
TGTGCCAGCAGTTTTTCCCGCACCGGGGAGCTGTTTTTT
CASSFSRTGELFF
>TRBJ1-4|TRBD1|.|TRBV5-6
TGTGCCAGCAGCCTCCCTCCGGGACAGCTTAATGAAAAACTGTTTTTT
CASSLPPGQLNEKLFF
>TRBJ2-1|TRBD2|once|TRBV28
TGTGCCAGCAGTTTACTGACCGGGACTAGCGGGGGAGCGAACAATGAGCAGTTCTTC
CASSLLTGTSGGANNEQFF
>TRBJ2-1|TRBD2|.|TRBV11-3
TGTGCCAGCAGCGCCTTTAGCGGGGGGGCCGGTGAGCAGTTCTTC
CASSAFSGGAGEQFF
>TRBJ2-3|.|.|TRBV7-3
TGTGCCAGCAGGGTAGCCCCAGATACGCAGTATTTT
CASRVAPDTQYF
>TRBJ2-5|TRBD2|.|TRBV7-8
TGTGCCAGCAGCTTAAGATCCGCCGGGACTAGCGGGGGGTTACACGAGACCCAGTACTTC
CASSLRSAGTSGGLHETQYF
>TRBJ1-2|.|.|TRBV30
TGTGCCCGGGTGGAGGAGTTGGGGGGCTACACCTTC
CARVEELGGYTF
>TRBJ1-2|.|.|TRBV5-4
TGTGCCAGCAGCTCACTGGGCTCCTATGGCTACACCTTC
CASSSLGSYGYTF
>TRBJ1-1|TRBD1|.|TRBV19
TGTGCCAGTAGCGACCGGGACAGGGCAGCTTTCTTT
CASSDRDRAAFF
>TRBJ1-1|.|.|TRBV5-5
TGTGCCAGCAGGGACTCGCGGGCCAACACTGAAGCTTTCTTT
CASRDSRANTEAFF
>TRBJ1-1|.|.|TRBV20-1
TGCAGTGCTAGTTTGGCGGATGAAGCTTTCTTT
CSASLADEAFF
>TRBJ2-1|.|.|TRBV5-1
TGCGCCAGCAGCTCCGGGACAGAGCGGGCCCATGAGCAGTTCTTC
CASSSGTERAHEQFF
>TRBJ1-1|.|.|TRBV27
TGTGCCAGCAGTTCCAGACAGTATATGAACACTGAAGCTTTCTTT
CASSSRQYMNTEAFF